Included here is one T cell receptor (beta chain) sequence, with context. Its antigen remains unknown. These memory T cells were uncultured and sequenced directly after ex vivo isolation. This table comes from immunoSEQ multiplex PCR, and its TCRdb copy is limited to in-frame clones, with some not included. The table has approximately 79,000 clones, roughly 85% seen once. From germline, CDR1 is SGHNT and CDR2 YYREEE (reference sequence). V gave up 2 bases and J gave up 0 bases; unmatched junction bases: 4. The CDR3 has 16 residues. This sample is drawn from a study of CD4 T cell repertoires in COVID-19. As for the study in general: Relabeled CFSE-low cells, IL-2-expanded for around nine days, met spikes from other coronaviruses.

Whole-study findings and limits: Suggested intraclonal diversification: top SARS-CoV-2-reactive clonotypes appeared in two or three memory subsets. SARS-CoV and/or HKU1 spike cultures shared between 7 and 25% of SARS-CoV-2 clonotypes.

V and J are TRBV5-4 and TRBJ2-1; 8 bases are a match to TRBD1. The sample consisted of CD4+ T cells from peripheral blood, taken after recovery from COVID-19. The source of this sequence is a human donor who had COVID-19. In nucleotides, the CDR3 is TGTGCCAGCAGCTTTAAGACAGGGGTCTCCTACAATGAGCAGTTCTTC. It codes for CASSFKTGVSYNEQFF.